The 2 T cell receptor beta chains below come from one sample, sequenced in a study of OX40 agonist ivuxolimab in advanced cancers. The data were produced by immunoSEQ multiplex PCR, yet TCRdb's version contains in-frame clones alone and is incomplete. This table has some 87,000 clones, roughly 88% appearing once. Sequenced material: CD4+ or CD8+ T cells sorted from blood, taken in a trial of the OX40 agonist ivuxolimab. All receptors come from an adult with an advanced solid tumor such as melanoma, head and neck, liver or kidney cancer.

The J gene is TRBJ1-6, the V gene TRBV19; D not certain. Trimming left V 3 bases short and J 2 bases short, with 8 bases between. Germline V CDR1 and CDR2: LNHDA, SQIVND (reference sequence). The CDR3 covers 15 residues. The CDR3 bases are TGTGCCAGTAGTATCCTCCCCACCTATAATTCACCCCTCCACTTT. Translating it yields CASSILPTYNSPLHF.

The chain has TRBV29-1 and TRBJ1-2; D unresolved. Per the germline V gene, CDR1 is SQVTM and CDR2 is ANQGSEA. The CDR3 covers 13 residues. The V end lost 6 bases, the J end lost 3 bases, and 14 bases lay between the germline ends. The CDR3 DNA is TGCAGCGTCAAGGACGGATCGTACTATGGCTACACCTTC. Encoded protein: CSVKDGSYYGYTF.